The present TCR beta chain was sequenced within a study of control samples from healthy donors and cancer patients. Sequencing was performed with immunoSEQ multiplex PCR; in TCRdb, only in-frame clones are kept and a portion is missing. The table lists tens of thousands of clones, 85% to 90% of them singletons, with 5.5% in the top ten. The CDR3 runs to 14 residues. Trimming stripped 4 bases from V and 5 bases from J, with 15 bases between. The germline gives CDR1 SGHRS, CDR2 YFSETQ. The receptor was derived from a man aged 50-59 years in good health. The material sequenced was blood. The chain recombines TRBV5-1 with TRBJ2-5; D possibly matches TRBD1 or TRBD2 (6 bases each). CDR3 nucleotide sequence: TGCGCCAGCAGCCCCGGAGGGGGGCGCGAGACCCAGTACTTC. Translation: CASSPGGGRETQYF.